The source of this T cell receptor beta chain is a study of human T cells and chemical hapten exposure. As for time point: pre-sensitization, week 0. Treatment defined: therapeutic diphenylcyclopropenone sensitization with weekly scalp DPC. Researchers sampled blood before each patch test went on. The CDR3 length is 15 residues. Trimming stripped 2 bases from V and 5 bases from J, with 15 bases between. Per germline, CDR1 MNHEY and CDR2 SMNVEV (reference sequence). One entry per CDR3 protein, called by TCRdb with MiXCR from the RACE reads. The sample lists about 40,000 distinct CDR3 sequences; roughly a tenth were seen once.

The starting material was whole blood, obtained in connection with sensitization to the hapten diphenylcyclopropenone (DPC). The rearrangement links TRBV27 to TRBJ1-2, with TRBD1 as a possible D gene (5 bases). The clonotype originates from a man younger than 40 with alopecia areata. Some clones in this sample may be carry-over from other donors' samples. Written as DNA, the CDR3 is TGTGCCAGCAGTTTACGTCGGGGCCTCCCTTATGGCTACACCTTC. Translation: CASSLRRGLPYGYTF.